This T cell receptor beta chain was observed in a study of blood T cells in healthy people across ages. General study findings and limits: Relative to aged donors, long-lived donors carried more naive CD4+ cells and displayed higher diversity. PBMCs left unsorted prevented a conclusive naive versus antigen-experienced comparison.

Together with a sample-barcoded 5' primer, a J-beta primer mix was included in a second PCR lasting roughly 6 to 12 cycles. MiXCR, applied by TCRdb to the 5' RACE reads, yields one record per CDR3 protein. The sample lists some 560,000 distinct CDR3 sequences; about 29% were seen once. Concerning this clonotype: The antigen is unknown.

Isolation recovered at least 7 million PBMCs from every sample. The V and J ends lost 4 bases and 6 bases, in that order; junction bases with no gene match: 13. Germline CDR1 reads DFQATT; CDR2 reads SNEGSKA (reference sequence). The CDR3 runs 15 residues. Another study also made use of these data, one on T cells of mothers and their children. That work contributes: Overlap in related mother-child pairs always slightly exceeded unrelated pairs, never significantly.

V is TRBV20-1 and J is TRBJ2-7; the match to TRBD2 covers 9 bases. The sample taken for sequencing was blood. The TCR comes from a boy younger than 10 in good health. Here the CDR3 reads CSAKRQAGGPSEQYF. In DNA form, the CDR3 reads TGCAGTGCTAAAAGGCAGGCGGGAGGGCCAAGCGAGCAGTACTTC.